The rows below give T cell receptor beta chains drawn from one sample of a study of T-cell reconstitution after alpha-beta-depleted transplantation in children. MiXCR, run by TCRdb on the PCR reads, gives a single entry per CDR3 protein. The sample carries approximately 270,000 distinct CDR3 sequences, 24% recorded once. Specimen: PBMCs, mostly from graft donor cells, collected 360 days after TCRalphabeta/CD19-depleted stem cell transplant. The source of these receptors is a female patient aged 2-9 years who had a stem cell transplant for congenital amegakaryocytic thrombocytopenia, so the T cells may come from the graft donor. Both conserved end residues are part of each CDR3. Each record gives: J gene, D gene, clone size, V gene, CDR3 DNA, CDR3 protein. The D gene is left open where the match is weak. A clone size is listed for some rows: how often the clone was seen (once, few, many), or a class if it is expanded.

TRBJ2-7,.,.,TRBV29-1,TGCAGCGTTGGGGAGGGGGGGCACTACGAGCAGTACTTC,CSVGEGGHYEQYF
TRBJ2-1,TRBD2,many,TRBV5-1,TGCGCCAGCAAACTAGCGGAAACGTTCAATGAGCAGTTCTTC,CASKLAETFNEQFF
TRBJ2-1,.,many,TRBV2,TGTGCCAGCAGGGGGAGGGGGGAATACAGGGAGCAGTTCTTC,CASRGRGEYREQFF
TRBJ2-7,.,few,TRBV12-3/TRBV12-4,TGTGCCACCAGTTCCCGCGGCCCCTACGAGCAGTACTTC,CATSSRGPYEQYF
TRBJ2-1,.,few,TRBV6-5,TGTGCCAGCAGTTACTCGAGTTTTCCCTCCAATGAGCAGTTCTTC,CASSYSSFPSNEQFF
TRBJ2-1,.,.,TRBV3-1,TGTGCCAGCACCGGGGGCCTACCAAACAATGAGCAGTTCTTC,CASTGGLPNNEQFF
TRBJ1-1,TRBD1,many,TRBV5-1,TGCGCCAGCAGCCTAACCGGGACAGAGAACACTGAAGCTTTCTTT,CASSLTGTENTEAFF
TRBJ2-2,TRBD2,few,TRBV5-1,TGCGCCAGCACCCCCATGGGACTAGAGACCGGGGAGCTGTTTTTT,CASTPMGLETGELFF
TRBJ1-6,.,.,TRBV6-1,TGTGCCAGCAGTCGGGCTCCTGGCTCACCCCTCCACTTT,CASSRAPGSPLHF
TRBJ1-1,TRBD1,few,TRBV18,TGTGCCAGCTCAACTGGTGGGACAGGGGTCTCTGAAGCTTTCTTT,CASSTGGTGVSEAFF
TRBJ2-1,.,few,TRBV7-2,TGTGCCAGCGGCTTTCTCCGGATTGAGCAGTTCTTC,CASGFLRIEQFF
TRBJ2-7,TRBD2,.,TRBV3-1,TGTGCCAGCAGCCAAGAAGGGACTAGCGGGAGGACCCCTTCTCGCGAGCAGTACTTC,CASSQEGTSGRTPSREQYF